This is a list of T cell receptor beta chains from one sample in a study of cytomegalovirus exposure and HLA in healthy donors. Profiling relied on immunoSEQ multiplex PCR, and the TCRdb table lists in-frame clones only, not all of them. This table holds 150,000 to 180,000 clones, over 75% found once. Sequencing used PBMCs. All receptors come from a woman aged 40-49 years in good health and CMV-seropositive. The CDR3 runs from the conserved cysteine through the conserved F or W. D genes are given only for firm matches.

TRBJ1-5,TRBV18,TRBD1,TGTGCCAGCTCAGTGACAGGGGGAGGTGATCAGCCCCAGCATTTT,CASSVTGGGDQPQHF
TRBJ2-2,TRBV7-6,NA,TGTGCCAGCAGCCCCTCGAACACCGGGGAGCTGTTTTTT,CASSPSNTGELFF
TRBJ2-3,TRBV4-2,TRBD2,TGTGCCAGCAGCCAAAGAGGGACTACGACGTCAGATACGCAGTATTTT,CASSQRGTTTSDTQYF
TRBJ2-3,TRBV5-4,TRBD2,TGTGCCAGCAGCTTGGACCCTAGCGGGGGCTCGTTCGCTACAGATACGCAGTATTTT,CASSLDPSGGSFATDTQYF
TRBJ2-3,TRBV11-2,TRBD2,TGTGCCAGCAGTTCATCGGGACTAGCGTACAACACAGATACGCAGTATTTT,CASSSSGLAYNTDTQYF
TRBJ1-1,TRBV9,NA,TGTGCCAGCAGCGTAGGGCCCGTGAACACTGAAGCTTTCTTT,CASSVGPVNTEAFF
TRBJ2-3,TRBV30,NA,TGTGCCTGGAGTGTAGCCGGGGTTAGCACAGATACGCAGTATTTT,CAWSVAGVSTDTQYF
TRBJ2-7,TRBV27,TRBD2,TGTGCCAGCAGTTCCAGTTTTGCGGGAGGGCCGAGGGCTTACGAGCAGTACTTC,CASSSSFAGGPRAYEQYF
TRBJ1-2,TRBV27,NA,TGTGCCAGCAGCTTTCAGCAAACTAATACTAACTATGGCTACACCTTC,CASSFQQTNTNYGYTF
TRBJ2-7,TRBV4-1,NA,TGCGCCAGCAGCCAAGATTCGGGGTCCGCGGAGACCTTCCACGAGCAGTACTTC,CASSQDSGSAETFHEQYF
TRBJ2-7,TRBV5-1,NA,TGCGCCAGCAGCTTGGGGGTCCCGGGAACTTACGAGCAGTACTTC,CASSLGVPGTYEQYF